A selection of T cell receptor beta chains follows, all from one sample in a study of cytomegalovirus exposure and HLA in healthy donors. Produced via immunoSEQ multiplex PCR; TCRdb's table is partial and in-frame only. The sample records 100,000 to 120,000 clones, over 60% being singletons. Sequenced material: PBMCs. All receptors come from a woman in her 30s in good health and CMV-seronegative. Each CDR3 is given without its conserved first and last residue.

V gene: TRBV21-1; CDR3 protein: ASSKPTQGTNEKLF
V gene: TRBV9; CDR3 protein: ASSPRQGSTEAF
V gene: TRBV28; CDR3 protein: ASSLFEGYEQY
V gene: TRBV6-1; CDR3 protein: ATLTSGSYEQY
V gene: TRBV4-3; CDR3 protein: ASSLNDRGQYEQY
V gene: TRBV28; CDR3 protein: ASSTGTSIGEQY
V gene: TRBV5-4; CDR3 protein: ASSLDSAYEQY
V gene: TRBV5-8; CDR3 protein: ASSPSRTEAF
V gene: TRBV5-1; CDR3 protein: ASSSPEGNYGYT
V gene: TRBV6-4; CDR3 protein: ASSDRTGGGNEQF
V gene: TRBV7-9; CDR3 protein: ASSTRTGPTDTQY
V gene: TRBV7-2; CDR3 protein: ASSHWGGAYSYEQY
V gene: TRBV9; CDR3 protein: ASSGGQAPDEKLF
V gene: TRBV7-2; CDR3 protein: ASIADRGRVETQY
V gene: TRBV30; CDR3 protein: ACLTGWDYEQY
V gene: TRBV5-1; CDR3 protein: ASRLTGTSGSDTQY
V gene: TRBV5-6; CDR3 protein: ASSSSTGNTEAF
V gene: TRBV30; CDR3 protein: AWSPLGATGGIEKLF
V gene: TRBV9; CDR3 protein: ASSARGTVSTEAF
V gene: TRBV11-1; CDR3 protein: ATRDLLEETQY
V gene: TRBV2; CDR3 protein: ASSPGHSGNTIY
V gene: TRBV4-1; CDR3 protein: ASSQWGRAGETQY
V gene: TRBV4-1; CDR3 protein: ASSQGGQGKIGEQY
V gene: TRBV15; CDR3 protein: ATSRGSGVAGVDNEQF
V gene: TRBV11-2; CDR3 protein: ASSWQRGDSSYEQY
V gene: TRBV5-1; CDR3 protein: ASSLPVLQGALGANVLT
V gene: TRBV4-2; CDR3 protein: ASSQGTGDEAF
V gene: TRBV4-3; CDR3 protein: ASSQAQTQGLAGWRAINEQF
V gene: TRBV5-4; CDR3 protein: ASSLVLTGGQETQY
V gene: TRBV7-8; CDR3 protein: ASSLEAGQGYEQY
V gene: TRBV7-2; CDR3 protein: ASSSGWTAYNEQF
V gene: TRBV28; CDR3 protein: ASSRWRAGNTIY
V gene: TRBV15; CDR3 protein: ATSRTGRYGYT
V gene: TRBV7-8; CDR3 protein: ASSDRDRTWN
V gene: TRBV28; CDR3 protein: ASSSILGRRAQY
V gene: TRBV5-4; CDR3 protein: ASSLRTGMNTEAF
V gene: TRBV30; CDR3 protein: AWTDRENTEAF
V gene: TRBV19; CDR3 protein: ASSPSGSGVELF
V gene: TRBV7-2; CDR3 protein: ASSLADREKLF
V gene: TRBV28; CDR3 protein: ASNPTDLREQY